This T cell receptor (beta chain) was found in a study of T cell repertoires in cytomegalovirus infection. The wider study: Matching HLA type and CMV infection were both indicated by public TCR beta signatures.

General study points: Cumulated frequencies of public TCR beta families served to identify carriers of CMV plus the relevant HLA. HLA-C-restricted CMV-specific TCR beta clonotypes prevailed in the ex vivo response.

From the reads, TCRdb called clonotypes with MiXCR, one entry per CDR3 protein. This sample yields nearly 550,000 distinct CDR3 sequences, of which 16% are seen a single time; more than 20% belongs to the top ten. The CDR3 runs to 13 residues. With 3 bases clipped from V and 7 bases from J, the junction kept 6 bases outside the gene matches. This clonotype was counted a single time. The antigen is undetermined. The sample was CD8+ T cells from PBMCs. The rearrangement links TRBV12-3 or TRBV12-4 to TRBJ2-7; 7 positions agree with TRBD2. The clonotype comes from a human donor in good health (CMV status not recorded). Some clones in this sample may be carry-over from other donors' samples. CDR3 coding DNA: TGTGCCAGCAGTTTGGGGGGGGTGAGGGAGCAGTACTTC. It is translated as CASSLGGVREQYF.